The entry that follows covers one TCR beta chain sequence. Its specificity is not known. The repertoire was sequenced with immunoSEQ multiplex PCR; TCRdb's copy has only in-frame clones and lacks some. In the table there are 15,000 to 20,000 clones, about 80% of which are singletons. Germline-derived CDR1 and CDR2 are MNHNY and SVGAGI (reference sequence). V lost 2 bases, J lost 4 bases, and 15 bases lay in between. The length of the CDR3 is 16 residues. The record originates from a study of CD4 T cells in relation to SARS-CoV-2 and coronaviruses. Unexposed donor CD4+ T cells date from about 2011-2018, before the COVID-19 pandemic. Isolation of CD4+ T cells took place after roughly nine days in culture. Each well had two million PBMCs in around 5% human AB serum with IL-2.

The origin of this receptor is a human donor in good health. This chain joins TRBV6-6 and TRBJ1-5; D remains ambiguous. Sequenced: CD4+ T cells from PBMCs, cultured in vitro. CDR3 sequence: CASSYQEVLENQPQHF. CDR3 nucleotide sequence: TGTGCCAGCAGTTACCAGGAGGTCTTAGAGAATCAGCCCCAGCATTTT.